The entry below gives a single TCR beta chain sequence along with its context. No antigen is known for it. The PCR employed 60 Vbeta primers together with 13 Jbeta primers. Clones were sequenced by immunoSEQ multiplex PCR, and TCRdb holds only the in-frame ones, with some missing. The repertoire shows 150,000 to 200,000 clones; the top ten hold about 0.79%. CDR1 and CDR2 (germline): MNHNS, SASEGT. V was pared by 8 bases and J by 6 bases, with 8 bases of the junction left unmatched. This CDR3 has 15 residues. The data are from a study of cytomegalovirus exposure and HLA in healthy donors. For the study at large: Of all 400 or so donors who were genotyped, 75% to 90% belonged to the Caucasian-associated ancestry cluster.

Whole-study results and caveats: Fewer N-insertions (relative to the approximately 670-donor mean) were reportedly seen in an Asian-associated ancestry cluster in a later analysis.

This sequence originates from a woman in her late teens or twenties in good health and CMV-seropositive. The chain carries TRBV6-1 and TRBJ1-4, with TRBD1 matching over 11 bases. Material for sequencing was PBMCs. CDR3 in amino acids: CASGPGQGAHEKLFF. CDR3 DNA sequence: TGTGCCAGCGGCCCTGGACAGGGGGCGCATGAAAAACTGTTTTTT.